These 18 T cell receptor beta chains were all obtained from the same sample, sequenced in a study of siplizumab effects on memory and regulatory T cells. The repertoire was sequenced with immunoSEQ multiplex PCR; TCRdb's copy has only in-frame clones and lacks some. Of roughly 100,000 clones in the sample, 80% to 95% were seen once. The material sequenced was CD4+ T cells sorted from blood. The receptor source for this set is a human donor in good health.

For the CDR3, the DNA is TGTGCCAGCAGTTTGGCCACCGGGACAGGCCTTATGAACACTGAAGCTTTCTTT. Protein sequence: CASSLATGTGLMNTEAFF. The chain carries TRBV27 and TRBJ1-1, with 8 bases fitting TRBD1. CDR3 length: 18 amino acids. Germline CDR1 MNHEY, CDR2 SMNVEV (reference sequence). Trimming took 3 bases from V and 0 from J; bases not matched to a gene: 12.

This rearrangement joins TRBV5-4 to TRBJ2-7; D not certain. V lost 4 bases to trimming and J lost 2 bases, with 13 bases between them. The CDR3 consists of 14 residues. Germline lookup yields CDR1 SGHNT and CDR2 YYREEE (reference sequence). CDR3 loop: CASSPDGFAYEQYF. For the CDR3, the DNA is TGTGCCAGCAGCCCGGACGGATTCGCCTACGAGCAGTACTTC.

The CDR3 DNA reads TGTGCCAGCAGCTTGGGGGTTAGCGGAGACTACGAGCAGTACTTC. It yields the protein CASSLGVSGDYEQYF. V usage is TRBV5-4 and J usage is TRBJ2-7; maybe TRBD2 (6 bases). Looked up from germline, CDR1 is SGHNT and CDR2 is YYREEE (reference sequence). V was cut by 0 bases and J by 3 bases, with 13 bases left in between. The CDR3 length is 15 residues. The whole variable domain, remainder taken from reference TRBV5-4 and TRBJ2-7, is ETGVTQSPTHLIKTRGQQVTLRCSSQSGHNTVSWYQQALGQGPQFIFQYYREEENGRGNFPPRFSGLQFPNYSSELNVNALELDDSALYLCASSLGVSGDYEQYFGPGTRLTVT.

The CDR3 DNA follows: TGTGCCAGTACCAAGGGGGACAGTAGTTTCTATGGCTACACCTTC. Translation gives CASTKGDSSFYGYTF. V is TRBV19 and J is TRBJ1-2; 7 nucleotides align to TRBD1. CDR1 and CDR2 from the germline V gene are LNHDA and SQIVND (reference sequence). V was pared by 7 bases and J by 4 bases, with 12 bases of the junction left unmatched. The CDR3 is 15 amino acids.

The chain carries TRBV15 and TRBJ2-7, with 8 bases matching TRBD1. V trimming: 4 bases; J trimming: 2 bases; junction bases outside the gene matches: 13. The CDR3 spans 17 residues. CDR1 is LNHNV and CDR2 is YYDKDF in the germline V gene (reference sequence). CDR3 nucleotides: TGTGCCACCAGCATTATACCGGGACAGGTGGGGGCCTACGAGCAGTACTTC. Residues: CATSIIPGQVGAYEQYF.

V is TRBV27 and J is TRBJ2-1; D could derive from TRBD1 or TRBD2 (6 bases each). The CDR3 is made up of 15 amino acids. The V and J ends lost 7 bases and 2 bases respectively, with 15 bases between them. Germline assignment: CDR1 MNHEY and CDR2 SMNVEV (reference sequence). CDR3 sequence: CASTPPGAAYNEQFF. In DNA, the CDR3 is TGTGCCAGCACCCCCCCGGGGGCGGCCTACAATGAGCAGTTCTTC.

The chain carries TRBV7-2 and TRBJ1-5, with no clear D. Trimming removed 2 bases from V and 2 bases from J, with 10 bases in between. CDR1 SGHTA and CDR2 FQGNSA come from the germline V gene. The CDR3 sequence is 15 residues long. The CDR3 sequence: CASSLSGVGNQPQHF. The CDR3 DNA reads TGTGCCAGCAGCTTAAGTGGGGTGGGCAATCAGCCCCAGCATTTT.

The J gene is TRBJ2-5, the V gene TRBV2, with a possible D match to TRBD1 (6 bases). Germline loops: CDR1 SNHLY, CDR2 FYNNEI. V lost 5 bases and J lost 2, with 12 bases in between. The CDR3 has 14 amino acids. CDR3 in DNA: TGTGCCAGCAGTTGGACAGTACGGCAAGAGACCCAGTACTTC. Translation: CASSWTVRQETQYF.

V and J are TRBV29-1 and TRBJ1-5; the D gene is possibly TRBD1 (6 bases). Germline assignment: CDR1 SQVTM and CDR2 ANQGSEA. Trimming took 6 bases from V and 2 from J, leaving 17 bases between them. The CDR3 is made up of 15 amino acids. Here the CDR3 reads CSVISEGVGNQPQHF. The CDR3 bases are TGCAGCGTCATCAGTGAGGGGGTAGGCAATCAGCCCCAGCATTTT. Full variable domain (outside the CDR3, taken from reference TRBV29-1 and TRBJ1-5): SAVISQKPSRDICQRGTSLTIQCQVDSQVTMMFWYRQQPGQSLTLIATANQGSEATYESGFVIDKFPISRPNLTFSTLTVSNMSPEDSSIYLCSVISEGVGNQPQHFGDGTRLSIL.

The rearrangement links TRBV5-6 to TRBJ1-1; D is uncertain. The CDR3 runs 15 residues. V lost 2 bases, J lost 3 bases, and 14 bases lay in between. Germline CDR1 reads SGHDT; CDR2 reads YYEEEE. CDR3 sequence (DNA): TGTGCCAGCAGCTTTTATTCGGGCCACTACACTGAAGCTTTCTTT. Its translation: CASSFYSGHYTEAFF.

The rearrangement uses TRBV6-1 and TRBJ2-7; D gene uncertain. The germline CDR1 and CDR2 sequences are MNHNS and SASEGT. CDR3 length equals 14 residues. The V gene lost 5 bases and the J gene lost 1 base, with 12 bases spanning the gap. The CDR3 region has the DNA TGTGCCAGCAGTATCCCAGGATTATCCTACGAGCAGTACTTC. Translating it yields CASSIPGLSYEQYF.

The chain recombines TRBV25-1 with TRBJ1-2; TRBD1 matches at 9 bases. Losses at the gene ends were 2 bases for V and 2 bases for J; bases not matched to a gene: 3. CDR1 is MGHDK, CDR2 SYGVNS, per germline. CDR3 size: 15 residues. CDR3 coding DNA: TGTGCCAGCAGTGAAACCGGGACAGGGAACTATGGCTACACCTTC. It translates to CASSETGTGNYGYTF.

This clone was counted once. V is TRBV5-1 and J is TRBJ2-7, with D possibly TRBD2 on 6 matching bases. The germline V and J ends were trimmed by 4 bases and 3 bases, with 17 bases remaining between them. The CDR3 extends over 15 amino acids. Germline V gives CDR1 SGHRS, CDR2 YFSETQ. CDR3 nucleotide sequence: TGCGCCAGCAGCCCACAGCGCGGGGCAAGCTACGAGCAGTACTTC. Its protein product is CASSPQRGASYEQYF.

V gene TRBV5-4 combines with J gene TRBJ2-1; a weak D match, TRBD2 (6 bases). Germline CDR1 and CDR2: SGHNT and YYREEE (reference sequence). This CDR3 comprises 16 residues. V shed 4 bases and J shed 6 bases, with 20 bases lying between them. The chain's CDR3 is CASSRLVREPTNEQFF. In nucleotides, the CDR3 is TGTGCCAGCAGCCGACTAGTTCGAGAACCAACCAATGAGCAGTTCTTC.

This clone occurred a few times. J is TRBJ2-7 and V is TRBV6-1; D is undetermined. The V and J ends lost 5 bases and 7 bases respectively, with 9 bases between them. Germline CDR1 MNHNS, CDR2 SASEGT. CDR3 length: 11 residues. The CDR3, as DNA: TGTGCCAGCAGTCGGACGGAAGAGCAGTACTTC. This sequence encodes CASSRTEEQYF.

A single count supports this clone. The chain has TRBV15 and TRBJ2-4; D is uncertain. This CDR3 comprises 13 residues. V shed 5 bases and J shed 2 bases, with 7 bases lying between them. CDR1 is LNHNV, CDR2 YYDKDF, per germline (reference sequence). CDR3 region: CATSLLTKNIQYF. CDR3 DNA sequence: TGTGCCACCAGCCTCCTCACCAAAAACATTCAGTACTTC.

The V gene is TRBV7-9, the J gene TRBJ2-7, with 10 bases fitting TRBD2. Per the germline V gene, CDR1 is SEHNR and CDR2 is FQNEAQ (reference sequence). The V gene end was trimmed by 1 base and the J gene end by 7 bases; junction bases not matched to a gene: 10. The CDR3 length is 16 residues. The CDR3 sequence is CASSLVLAGETYEQYF. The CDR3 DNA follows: TGTGCCAGCAGCTTAGTCCTAGCGGGAGAAACATATGAGCAGTACTTC.

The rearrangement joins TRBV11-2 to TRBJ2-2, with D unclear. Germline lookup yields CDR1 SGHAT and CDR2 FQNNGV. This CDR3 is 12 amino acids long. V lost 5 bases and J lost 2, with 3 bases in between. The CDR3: CASSRNTGELFF. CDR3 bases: TGTGCCAGCAGCCGAAACACCGGGGAGCTGTTTTTT.